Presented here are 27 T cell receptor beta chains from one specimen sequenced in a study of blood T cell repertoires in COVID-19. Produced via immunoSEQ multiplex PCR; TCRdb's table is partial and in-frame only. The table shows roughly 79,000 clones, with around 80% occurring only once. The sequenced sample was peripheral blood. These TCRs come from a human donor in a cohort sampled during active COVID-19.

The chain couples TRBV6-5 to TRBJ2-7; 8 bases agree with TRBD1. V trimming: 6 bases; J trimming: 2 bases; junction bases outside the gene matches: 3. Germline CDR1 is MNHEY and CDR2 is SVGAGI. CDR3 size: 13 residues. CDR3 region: CASRQGVAYEQYF. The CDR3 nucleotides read TGTGCCAGCAGACAGGGGGTAGCCTACGAGCAGTACTTC.

The CDR3 sequence: CASSPTGGLAYEQYF. Here the CDR3 DNA reads TGTGCCAGCAGCCCGACAGGGGGCCTTGCCTACGAGCAGTACTTC. The V gene is TRBV9, the J gene TRBJ2-7; 10 bases align to TRBD1. J gave up 2 bases and V 4 bases, and 6 bases lay outside the gene matches. Germline values: CDR1 SGDLS, CDR2 YYNGEE. CDR3 length: 15 amino acids.

The CDR3 coding sequence is TGTGCCTGGAATCGGGTCTCAGGGGAGCTGTTTTTT. Encoded protein: CAWNRVSGELFF. The V call is TRBV30, the J call TRBJ2-2; no clear D gene. The CDR3 spans 12 residues. Trimming shortened V by 4 bases and J by 8 bases, and 11 bases separated the two germline ends. Looked up from germline, CDR1 is GTSNPN and CDR2 is SVGIG (reference sequence).

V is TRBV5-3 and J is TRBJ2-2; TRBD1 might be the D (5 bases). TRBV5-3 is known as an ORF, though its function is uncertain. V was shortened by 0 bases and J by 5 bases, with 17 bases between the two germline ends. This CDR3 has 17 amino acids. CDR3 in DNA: TGTGCCAGAAGCTTGGCAGACAAGGGGTTTATTACCGGGGAGCTGTTTTTT. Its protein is CARSLADKGFITGELFF.

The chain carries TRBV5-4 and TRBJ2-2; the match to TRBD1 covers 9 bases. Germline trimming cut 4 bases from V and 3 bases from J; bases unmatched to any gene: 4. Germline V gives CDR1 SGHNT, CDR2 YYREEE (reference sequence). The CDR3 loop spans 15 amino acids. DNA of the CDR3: TGTGCCAGCAGCCTACAGGGGGCGGACACCGGGGAGCTGTTTTTT. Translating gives CASSLQGADTGELFF.

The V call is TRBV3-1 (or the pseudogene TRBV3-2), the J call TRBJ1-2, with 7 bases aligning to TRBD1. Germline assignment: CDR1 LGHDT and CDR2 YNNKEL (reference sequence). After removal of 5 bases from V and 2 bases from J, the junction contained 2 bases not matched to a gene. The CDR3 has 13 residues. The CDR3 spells CASSTGQNYGYTF. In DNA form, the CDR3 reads TGTGCCAGCAGCACGGGACAGAACTATGGCTACACCTTC.

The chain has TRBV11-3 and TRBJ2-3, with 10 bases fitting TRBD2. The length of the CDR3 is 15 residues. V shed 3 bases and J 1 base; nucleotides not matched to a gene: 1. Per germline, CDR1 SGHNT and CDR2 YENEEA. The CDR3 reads CASSFGTSGTDTQYF. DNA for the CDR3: TGTGCCAGCAGCTTTGGGACTAGCGGCACAGATACGCAGTATTTT.

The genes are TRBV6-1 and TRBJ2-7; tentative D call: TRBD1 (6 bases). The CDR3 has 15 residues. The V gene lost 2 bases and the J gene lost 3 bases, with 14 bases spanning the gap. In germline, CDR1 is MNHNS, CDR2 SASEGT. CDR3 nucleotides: TGTGCCAGCAGTGAATACGGACAGAGGGACTACGAGCAGTACTTC. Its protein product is CASSEYGQRDYEQYF.

CDR3 sequence: CASSLGVGRANTEAFF. For the CDR3, the DNA is TGTGCCAGCAGCTTAGGGGTTGGGAGGGCGAACACTGAAGCTTTCTTT. The rearrangement joins TRBV7-2 to TRBJ1-1; D is undetermined. Germline V gene sequence: CDR1 SGHTA, CDR2 FQGNSA. The CDR3 runs 16 residues. V was cut by 1 base and J by 1 base, with 13 bases left in between.

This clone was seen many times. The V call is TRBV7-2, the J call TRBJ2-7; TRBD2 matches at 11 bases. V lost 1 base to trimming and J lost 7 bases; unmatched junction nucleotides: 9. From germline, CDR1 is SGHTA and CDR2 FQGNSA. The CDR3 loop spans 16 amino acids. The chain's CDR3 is CASSLEASGGPGEQYF. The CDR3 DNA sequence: TGTGCCAGCAGCTTAGAAGCTAGCGGGGGGCCGGGGGAGCAGTACTTC.

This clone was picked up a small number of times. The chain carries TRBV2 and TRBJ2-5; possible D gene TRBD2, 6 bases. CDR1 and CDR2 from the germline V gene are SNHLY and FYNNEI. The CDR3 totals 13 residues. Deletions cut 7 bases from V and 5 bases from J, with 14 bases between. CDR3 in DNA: TGTGCCAGCACAGGCGGGATGTCGGAGACCCAGTACTTC. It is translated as CASTGGMSETQYF.

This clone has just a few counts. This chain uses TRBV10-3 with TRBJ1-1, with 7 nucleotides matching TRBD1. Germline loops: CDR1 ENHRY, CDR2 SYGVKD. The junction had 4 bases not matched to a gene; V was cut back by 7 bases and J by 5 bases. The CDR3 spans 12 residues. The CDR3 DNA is TGTGCCATCAAACAGGGGAGGACTGAAGCTTTCTTT. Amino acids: CAIKQGRTEAFF.

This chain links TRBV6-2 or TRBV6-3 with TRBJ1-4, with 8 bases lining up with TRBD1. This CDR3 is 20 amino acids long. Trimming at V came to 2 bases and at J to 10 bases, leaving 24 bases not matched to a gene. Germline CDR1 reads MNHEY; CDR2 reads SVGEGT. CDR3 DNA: TGTGCCAGCAGTTACACGGGACAGGCGATTCCAGCAAGCGTACTTGGAAAACTGTTTTTT. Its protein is CASSYTGQAIPASVLGKLFF.

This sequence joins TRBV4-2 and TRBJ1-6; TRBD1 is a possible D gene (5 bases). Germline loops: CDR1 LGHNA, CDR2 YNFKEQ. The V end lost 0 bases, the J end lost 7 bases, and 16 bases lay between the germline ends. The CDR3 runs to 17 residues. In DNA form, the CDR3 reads TGTGCCAGCAGCCAAGATCCTTCCGGACATTCGAATTCACCCCTCCACTTT. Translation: CASSQDPSGHSNSPLHF.

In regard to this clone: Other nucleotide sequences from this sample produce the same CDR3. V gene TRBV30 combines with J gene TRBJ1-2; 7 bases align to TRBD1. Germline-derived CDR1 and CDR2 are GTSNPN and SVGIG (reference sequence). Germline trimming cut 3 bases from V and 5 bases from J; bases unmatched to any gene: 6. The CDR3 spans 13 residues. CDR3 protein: CAWRAGGLYGYTF. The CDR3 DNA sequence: TGTGCCTGGAGGGCAGGGGGGTTATATGGCTACACCTTC.

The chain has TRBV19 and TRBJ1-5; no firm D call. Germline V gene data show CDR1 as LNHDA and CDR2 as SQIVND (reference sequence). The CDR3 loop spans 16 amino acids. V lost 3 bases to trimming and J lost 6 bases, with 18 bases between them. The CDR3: CASSIPRTGIGQPQHF. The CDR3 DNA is TGTGCCAGTAGTATCCCCCGGACCGGGATCGGTCAGCCCCAGCATTTT.

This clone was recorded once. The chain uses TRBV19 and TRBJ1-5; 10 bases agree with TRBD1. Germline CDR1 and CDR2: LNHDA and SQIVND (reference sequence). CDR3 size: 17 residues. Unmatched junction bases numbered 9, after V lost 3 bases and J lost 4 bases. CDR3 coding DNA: TGTGCCAGTAGTATTTATGGGACAGGGGTCGGGAATCAGCCCCAGCATTTT. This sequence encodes CASSIYGTGVGNQPQHF.

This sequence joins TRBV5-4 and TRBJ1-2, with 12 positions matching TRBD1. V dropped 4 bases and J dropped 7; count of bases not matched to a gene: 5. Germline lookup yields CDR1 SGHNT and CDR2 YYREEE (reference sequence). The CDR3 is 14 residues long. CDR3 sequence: CASSPPGQGAGYTF. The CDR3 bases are TGTGCCAGCAGCCCCCCGGGACAGGGGGCTGGCTACACCTTC.

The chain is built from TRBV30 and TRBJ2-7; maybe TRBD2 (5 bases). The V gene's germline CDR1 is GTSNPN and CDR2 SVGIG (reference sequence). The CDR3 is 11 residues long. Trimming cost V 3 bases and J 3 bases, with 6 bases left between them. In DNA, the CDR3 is TGTGCCTGGAGCGCGGGCTACGAGCAGTACTTC. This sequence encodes CAWSAGYEQYF.

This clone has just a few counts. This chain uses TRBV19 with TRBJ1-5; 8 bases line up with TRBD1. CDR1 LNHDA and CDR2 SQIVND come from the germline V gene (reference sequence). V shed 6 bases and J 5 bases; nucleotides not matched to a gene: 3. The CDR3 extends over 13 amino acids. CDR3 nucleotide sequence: TGTGCCAGTAGCTCGACAGGGGATCAGCCCCAGCATTTT. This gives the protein CASSSTGDQPQHF.

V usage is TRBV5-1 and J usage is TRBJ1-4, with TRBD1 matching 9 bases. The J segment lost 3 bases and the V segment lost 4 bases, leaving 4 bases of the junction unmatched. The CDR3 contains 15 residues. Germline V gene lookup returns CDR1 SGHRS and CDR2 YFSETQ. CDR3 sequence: CASSLQGAPNEKLFF. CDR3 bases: TGCGCCAGCAGCCTACAGGGGGCGCCTAATGAAAAACTGTTTTTT.

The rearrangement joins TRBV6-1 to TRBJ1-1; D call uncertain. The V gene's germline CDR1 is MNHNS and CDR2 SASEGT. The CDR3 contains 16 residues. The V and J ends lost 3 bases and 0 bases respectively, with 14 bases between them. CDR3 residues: CASSDLGLPMNTEAFF. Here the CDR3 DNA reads TGTGCCAGCAGTGATTTGGGCCTACCGATGAACACTGAAGCTTTCTTT.

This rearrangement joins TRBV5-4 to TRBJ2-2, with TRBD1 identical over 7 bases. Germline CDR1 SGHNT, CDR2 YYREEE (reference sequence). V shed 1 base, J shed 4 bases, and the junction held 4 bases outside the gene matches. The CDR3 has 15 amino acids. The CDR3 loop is CASSLRGLTTGELFF. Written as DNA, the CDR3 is TGTGCCAGCAGCTTGAGGGGGCTCACCACCGGGGAGCTGTTTTTT.

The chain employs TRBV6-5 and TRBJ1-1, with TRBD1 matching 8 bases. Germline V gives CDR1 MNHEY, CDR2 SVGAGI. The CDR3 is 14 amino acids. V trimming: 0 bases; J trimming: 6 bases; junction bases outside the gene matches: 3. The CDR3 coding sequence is TGTGCCAGCAGTTACTCTCCAGGGGGCTCTGAAGCTTTCTTT. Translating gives CASSYSPGGSEAFF.

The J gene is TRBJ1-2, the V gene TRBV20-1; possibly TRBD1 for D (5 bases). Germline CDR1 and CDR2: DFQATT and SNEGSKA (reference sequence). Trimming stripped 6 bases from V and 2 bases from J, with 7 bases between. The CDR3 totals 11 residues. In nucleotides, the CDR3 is TGCAGTGCAGCAGGGAACTATGGCTACACCTTC. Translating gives CSAAGNYGYTF.

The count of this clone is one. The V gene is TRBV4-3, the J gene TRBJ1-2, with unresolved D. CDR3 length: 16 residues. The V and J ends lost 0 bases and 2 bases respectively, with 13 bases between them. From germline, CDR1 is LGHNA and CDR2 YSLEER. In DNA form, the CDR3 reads TGCGCCAGCAGCCAAGATTTACGGGTCGGAAACTATGGCTACACCTTC. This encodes CASSQDLRVGNYGYTF.

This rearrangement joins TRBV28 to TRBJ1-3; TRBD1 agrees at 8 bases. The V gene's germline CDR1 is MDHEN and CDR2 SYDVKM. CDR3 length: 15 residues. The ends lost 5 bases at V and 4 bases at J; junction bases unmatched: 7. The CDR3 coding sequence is TGTGCCAGCAGTCCAAGGACAGGGACCGGAAACACCATATATTTT. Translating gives CASSPRTGTGNTIYF. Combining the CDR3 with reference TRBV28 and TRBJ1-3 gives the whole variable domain DVKVTQSSRYLVKRTGEKVFLECVQDMDHENMFWYRQDPGLGLRLIYFSYDVKMKEKGDIPEGYSVSREKKERFSLILESASTNQTSMYLCASSPRTGTGNTIYFGEGSWLTVV.